What follows is one T cell receptor (beta chain) and its context. Its antigen is as yet unknown. The same CDR3 can be traced to other DNA sequences in this sample. The repertoire was sequenced with immunoSEQ multiplex PCR; TCRdb's copy has only in-frame clones and lacks some. The data contain 100,000 to 120,000 clones, roughly 92% of them seen just once; the ten biggest clones take up over 2%. Trimming stripped 1 base from V and 6 bases from J, with 4 bases between. This CDR3 has 12 amino acids. This record comes from a study of T cell responses to AZD1222 COVID-19 vaccine. Regarding the study as a whole: At study baseline, merely five or six AZD1222 recipients were seropositive. The donors showed a predominance of white British ancestry and of females, with possible underestimation of clonal diversity. Nearly half of spike-specific TCRs reportedly target unmutated variant regions. Spike was spanned by vaccine-associated CD4 TCRs, which were dominant at 160-218 and 743-854.

This TCR derives from an adult who received the AZD1222 COVID-19 vaccine. The input for sequencing was peripheral blood, taken 28 days after the second AZD1222 dose. The rearrangement uses TRBV12-3 or TRBV12-4 and TRBJ1-5; the D is unclear. CDR3 in amino acids: CASSLGPQPQHF. The CDR3 nucleotides read TGTGCCAGCAGTTTAGGGCCTCAGCCCCAGCATTTT.